The 26 T cell receptor beta chains in this list originate from one sample, sequenced in a study of Ad26.COV2.S vaccination and SARS-CoV-2 variants. Treatment reported: over 15 received Ad26.COV2.S at low or high dose, single or two shots; about five received placebo; per-sample allocation not given. Repertoires come from day 63 after the first vaccine or placebo injection. The table came from immunoSEQ multiplex PCR; TCRdb's copy has only in-frame clones and leaves some out. Of about 480,000 clones detected, around nine tenths appear once; the ten largest clones hold roughly 13%. The sample was peripheral blood, taken in a trial of Ad26.COV2.S vaccine versus placebo. Receptors were obtained from a person aged 18-65 years who received the Ad26.COV2.S COVID-19 vaccine or a placebo.

The V gene is TRBV11-3, the J gene TRBJ2-5; possible D gene TRBD2, 6 bases. Trimming removed 6 bases at V and 5 bases at J, with 10 bases between. Germline CDR1 is SGHNT and CDR2 is YENEEA. The CDR3 spans 12 residues. This CDR3 reads CASSLGRETQYF. Written as DNA, the CDR3 is TGTGCCAGCAGTCTGGGGAGGGAGACCCAGTACTTC.

This chain links TRBV27 with TRBJ2-7; TRBD1 agrees at 7 bases. CDR1 is MNHEY, CDR2 SMNVEV, per germline (reference sequence). This CDR3 comprises 15 residues. V shed 2 bases and J 5 bases; nucleotides not matched to a gene: 9. The chain's CDR3 is CASSLGSYRGNEQYF. The CDR3 DNA follows: TGTGCCAGCAGTTTAGGCTCTTACAGGGGCAACGAGCAGTACTTC.

The CDR3 DNA reads as TGTGCCAGCAGCCCCACTTTCCCTAACACCGGGGAGCTGTTTTTT. It encodes CASSPTFPNTGELFF. The V and J genes are TRBV11-3 and TRBJ2-2, with D hard to call. The V gene's germline CDR1 is SGHNT and CDR2 YENEEA. This CDR3 has 15 residues. Trimming took off 5 bases at V and 2 bases at J, with 12 bases between the two ends. The full variable domain, rest sourced from reference TRBV11-3 and TRBJ2-2, is EAGVVQSPRYKIIEKKQPVAFWCNPISGHNTLYWYLQNLGQGPELLIRYENEEAVDDSQLPKDRFSAERLKGVDSTLKIQPAELGDSAVYLCASSPTFPNTGELFFGEGSRLTVL.

V and J are TRBV30 and TRBJ1-1, with D hard to call. The germline gives CDR1 GTSNPN, CDR2 SVGIG (reference sequence). V lost 4 bases and J 1 base, leaving 10 bases between the germline ends. The CDR3 has 13 amino acids. DNA for the CDR3: TGTGCCTGGACCCCAAATTCGAACACTGAAGCTTTCTTT. It specifies CAWTPNSNTEAFF.

The V call is TRBV7-8, the J call TRBJ2-3; D is perhaps TRBD1 (6 bases). CDR1 is SGHVS and CDR2 is FQNEAQ in the germline V gene. The CDR3 extends over 15 amino acids. Trimming stripped 2 bases from V and 6 bases from J, with 15 bases between. The chain's CDR3 is CASSLPIGTFDTQYF. The CDR3 region has the DNA TGTGCCAGCAGCTTACCCATCGGGACATTTGATACGCAGTATTTT.

The chain couples TRBV6-2 or TRBV6-3 to TRBJ2-2; TRBD1 or TRBD2 may be the D gene (5 bases each). Trimming took 8 bases from V and 4 from J, leaving 14 bases between them. Germline loops: CDR1 MNHEY, CDR2 SVGEGT. The CDR3 contains 14 residues. The CDR3 DNA reads TGTGCCAGCCGCCTGAGTGGGGGCACCGGGGAGCTGTTTTTT. It specifies CASRLSGGTGELFF.

The chain joins TRBV7-9 to TRBJ1-5; TRBD1 matches 10 bases. Trimming took 5 bases from V and 2 from J; bases not matched to a gene: 15. CDR3 length: 19 residues. The germline gives CDR1 SEHNR, CDR2 FQNEAQ (reference sequence). The CDR3 DNA reads TGTGCCAGCAGCAACACCGCCGGGACAGGGGAATTCGGCAATCAGCCCCAGCATTTT. Translation: CASSNTAGTGEFGNQPQHF. Full variable domain (missing parts from reference TRBV7-9 and TRBJ1-5): DTGVSQNPRHKITKRGQNVTFRCDPISEHNRLYWYRQTLGQGPEFLTYFQNEAQLEKSRLLSDRFSAERPKGSFSTLEIQRTEQGDSAMYLCASSNTAGTGEFGNQPQHFGDGTRLSIL.

The V gene is TRBV13, the J gene TRBJ1-1; D gene unclear. Trimming took off 0 bases at V and 0 bases at J, with 5 bases between the two ends. CDR3 length: 14 residues. Germline CDR1 and CDR2: PRHDT and FYEKMQ (reference sequence). CDR3 region: CASSLGAVNTEAFF. The CDR3 DNA is TGTGCCAGCAGCTTAGGCGCCGTGAACACTGAAGCTTTCTTT.

The chain combines TRBV7-2 with TRBJ1-1, with D possibly being TRBD1 (5 bases). With 4 bases removed from V and 2 bases from J, the gap between germline ends came to 20 bases. The CDR3 runs to 17 residues. Germline V gene sequence: CDR1 SGHTA, CDR2 FQGNSA. CDR3 residues: CASSSSSPTAINTEAFF. As DNA, the CDR3 is TGTGCCAGCAGCTCGAGCTCACCGACAGCGATTAACACTGAAGCTTTCTTT.

CDR3 protein: CASGNSAGLTSTDTQYF. The CDR3 coding sequence is TGTGCCAGCGGAAACTCGGCGGGACTAACTAGCACAGATACGCAGTATTTT. V usage is TRBV7-9 and J usage is TRBJ2-3, with 7 bases lining up with TRBD2. The CDR3 loop spans 17 amino acids. Trimming removed 8 bases from V and 0 bases from J; junction bases left unmatched: 14. From germline, CDR1 is SEHNR and CDR2 FQNEAQ (reference sequence).

This clone was seen more than once but under ten times. The chain employs TRBV6-2 or TRBV6-3 and TRBJ2-7; the D gene is possibly TRBD1 (6 bases). V gave up 0 bases and J gave up 2 bases, with 11 bases separating them. The CDR3 covers 15 residues. Germline assignment: CDR1 MNHEY and CDR2 SVGEGT. The DNA of the CDR3 is TGTGCCAGCAGTTACTCGAAGGGACAAACCTACGAGCAGTACTTC. It encodes CASSYSKGQTYEQYF.

As concerns this clone: The sample holds other DNA sequences that translate to the same CDR3. The chain employs TRBV7-9 and TRBJ1-1; tentatively, D is TRBD1 (5 bases). From germline, CDR1 is SEHNR and CDR2 FQNEAQ (reference sequence). Deletions cut 3 bases from V and 1 base from J, with 9 bases between. This CDR3 is 14 amino acids long. CDR3 amino acids: CASSFGGGNTEAFF. The CDR3 region has the DNA TGTGCCAGCAGCTTCGGGGGTGGGAACACTGAAGCTTTCTTT.

The chain uses TRBV6-5 and TRBJ2-3; 7 bases agree with TRBD2. V shed 9 bases, J shed 0 bases, and the junction held 9 bases outside the gene matches. The germline V gene encodes CDR1 MNHEY and CDR2 SVGAGI. The CDR3 is 15 amino acids. CDR3 sequence: CASQAGRLSTDTQYF. The CDR3 DNA is TGTGCCAGTCAAGCGGGAAGGCTTAGCACAGATACGCAGTATTTT.

V is TRBV3-1 (or the pseudogene TRBV3-2) and J is TRBJ1-4, with 7 bases matching TRBD1. CDR1 and CDR2 from the germline V gene are LGHDT and YNNKEL (reference sequence). The V segment lost 7 bases and the J segment 7 bases; nucleotides outside the gene matches: 12. CDR3 length: 15 residues. CDR3 sequence reads: CASKLRGGLGEKLFF. The CDR3 DNA reads TGTGCCAGCAAACTCAGGGGGGGGCTAGGTGAAAAACTGTTTTTT.

The chain joins TRBV5-4 to TRBJ2-2; tentative D call: TRBD2 (6 bases). Germline V gene data show CDR1 as SGHNT and CDR2 as YYREEE (reference sequence). The CDR3 runs 16 residues. The V end was cut by 0 bases, the J end by 5 bases, with 14 bases between. Here the CDR3 reads CASSLAKGLITGELFF. CDR3 coding DNA: TGTGCCAGCAGCTTGGCGAAGGGACTTATAACCGGGGAGCTGTTTTTT.

This clone was seen only once. The chain has TRBV24-1 and TRBJ2-1; TRBD1 is a possible D gene (6 bases). This CDR3 region has 15 residues. V shed 5 bases and J shed 4 bases, with 14 bases lying between them. Germline CDR1 reads KGHDR; CDR2 reads SFDVKD. The CDR3 loop reads CATSARTAPYNEQFF. In DNA, the CDR3 is TGTGCCACCAGTGCGAGGACAGCACCGTACAATGAGCAGTTCTTC.

The V and J genes are TRBV5-1 and TRBJ1-2, with 7 bases lining up with TRBD1. The V and J ends lost 0 bases and 8 bases, in that order; junction bases with no gene match: 16. The CDR3 contains 17 residues. Germline lookup yields CDR1 SGHRS and CDR2 YFSETQ. The CDR3 region has the DNA TGCGCCAGCAGCTTGGATCCCTCGACAGGGAGGTCTGGGGGCTACACCTTC. It is translated as CASSLDPSTGRSGGYTF.

This sequence joins TRBV10-3 and TRBJ1-5; TRBD1 agrees at 7 bases. Germline CDR1 reads ENHRY; CDR2 reads SYGVKD. The V and J ends lost 10 bases and 7 bases, in that order; junction bases with no gene match: 10. The length of the CDR3 is 13 residues. The CDR3 region has the DNA TGTGCCACTAGAGACAGGGAGGACCAGCCCCAGCATTTT. It encodes CATRDREDQPQHF.

The chain has TRBV6-6 and TRBJ2-7, with TRBD2 matching over 9 bases. The CDR3 has 14 amino acids. The J segment lost 2 bases and the V segment lost 8 bases, leaving 7 bases of the junction unmatched. From germline, CDR1 is MNHNY and CDR2 SVGAGI (reference sequence). The CDR3 is CASCRLAGAYEQYF. CDR3 in DNA: TGTGCCAGCTGCCGGTTAGCGGGAGCCTACGAGCAGTACTTC.

This clone was detected once. The rearrangement joins TRBV10-3 to TRBJ2-3; perhaps TRBD2 as D (5 bases). V lost 0 bases, J lost 7 bases, and 14 bases lay in between. This CDR3 has 15 residues. The germline CDR1 and CDR2 sequences are ENHRY and SYGVKD. This chain's CDR3 is CAISESNAGMYTQYF. The CDR3, as DNA: TGTGCCATCAGTGAGTCGAATGCCGGGATGTATACGCAGTATTTT.

This clone was seen once. This chain connects TRBV15 to TRBJ2-6; no reliable D call. There are 13 residues in the CDR3. Trimming took off 0 bases at V and 4 bases at J, with 1 base between the two ends. The germline V gene has CDR1 LNHNV and CDR2 YYDKDF (reference sequence). In DNA form, the CDR3 reads TGTGCCACCAGCAGAGACGGGGCCAACGTCCTGACTTTC. It translates to CATSRDGANVLTF.

Only one count was recorded for this clone. V gene TRBV7-2 combines with J gene TRBJ2-1; 10 bases agree with TRBD2. The CDR3 is 17 residues long. Trimming took 3 bases from V and 1 from J; bases not matched to a gene: 6. The germline V gene has CDR1 SGHTA and CDR2 FQGNSA. CDR3 nucleotides: TGTGCCAGCAGCTTCCTGGGACTAGCGCCTTCCTACAATGAGCAGTTCTTC. Residues: CASSFLGLAPSYNEQFF.

This chain uses TRBV7-3 with TRBJ2-1; 8 nucleotides agree with TRBD2. Germline-derived CDR1 and CDR2 are SGHTA and FQGTGA. J gave up 7 bases and V 4 bases, and 9 bases lay outside the gene matches. There are 15 residues in the CDR3. DNA of the CDR3: TGTGCCAGCAGCTCGTTAGCGGGAAGAGCTAATGAGCAGTTCTTC. This gives the protein CASSSLAGRANEQFF.

The rearrangement links TRBV3-1 (or the pseudogene TRBV3-2) to TRBJ2-2; TRBD2 matches at 10 bases. CDR3 length: 16 residues. Losses at the gene ends were 4 bases for V and 3 bases for J; bases not matched to a gene: 5. The germline gives CDR1 LGHDT, CDR2 YNNKEL (reference sequence). The CDR3 coding sequence is TGTGCCAGCAGCCTTACTAGCGGGATTTACACCGGGGAGCTGTTTTTT. It specifies CASSLTSGIYTGELFF.

CDR3 bases: TGTGCCAGCAGTGAGTCAGGAAATCAGCCCCAGCATTTT. Translation: CASSESGNQPQHF. The chain combines TRBV6-1 with TRBJ1-5; D is undetermined. The CDR3 has 13 amino acids. The germline V and J ends were trimmed by 3 bases and 4 bases, with 7 bases remaining between them. Germline V gives CDR1 MNHNS, CDR2 SASEGT.

Details on this clone: The sample holds other DNA sequences that translate to the same CDR3. This chain links TRBV28 with TRBJ2-1; D not resolved. Trimming left V 6 bases short and J 6 bases short, with 6 bases between. The CDR3 runs 11 residues. CDR1 is MDHEN and CDR2 is SYDVKM in the germline V gene. CDR3: CASSRRNEQFF. CDR3 DNA: TGTGCCAGCAGCCGCCGCAATGAGCAGTTCTTC.